These 23 T cell receptor beta chains originate from one sample sequenced in a study of shared clonotypes between healthy human individuals. Sequencing was performed with immunoSEQ multiplex PCR; in TCRdb, only in-frame clones are kept and a portion is missing. Among roughly 320,000 clones listed, around nine tenths were seen once. Source material: memory CD8+ T cells sorted from blood. Subset specified: CD45RO+ cells pooled with CCR7-negative TemRA cells. These TCRs come from a man aged 18 to 29 in good health.

V and J are TRBV27 and TRBJ1-3; 9 bases align to TRBD1. This CDR3 spans 15 amino acids. V gave up 4 bases and J gave up 1 base; unmatched junction bases: 2. Germline values: CDR1 MNHEY, CDR2 SMNVEV (reference sequence). This chain's CDR3 is CASSSGTGSGNTIYF. In DNA, the CDR3 is TGTGCCAGCAGTTCCGGGACAGGGTCTGGAAACACCATATATTTT.

The chain combines TRBV5-4 with TRBJ2-7; unclear D gene. Trimming took 2 bases from V and 3 from J, leaving 6 bases between them. CDR1 SGHNT and CDR2 YYREEE come from the germline V gene (reference sequence). This CDR3 has 12 amino acids. The CDR3 bases are TGTGCCAGCAGCTTCGTCGACTACGAGCAGTACTTC. As protein: CASSFVDYEQYF.

This clone is labeled medium-sized. The rearrangement links TRBV30 to TRBJ1-2, with D possibly being TRBD1 (6 bases). Trimming took off 4 bases at V and 6 bases at J, with 12 bases between the two ends. The CDR3 is 12 amino acids. Germline V CDR1 and CDR2: GTSNPN, SVGIG (reference sequence). CDR3 sequence (DNA): TGTGCCTGGAACGGTGGGGGCGATGGCTACACCTTC. Amino acids: CAWNGGGDGYTF.

The rearrangement joins TRBV7-8 to TRBJ2-7; weak D call: TRBD1 (5 bases). Germline CDR1 is SGHVS and CDR2 is FQNEAQ. The CDR3 has 15 amino acids. V lost 1 base, J lost 3 bases, and 13 bases lay in between. The CDR3 protein is CASSLGKGHIYEQYF. For the CDR3, the DNA is TGTGCCAGCAGCTTAGGGAAAGGACATATCTACGAGCAGTACTTC.

The rearrangement joins TRBV27 to TRBJ1-4; 10 nucleotides agree with TRBD1. With V trimmed by 1 base and J by 11 bases, 13 bases remained unmatched. The CDR3 consists of 17 residues. Germline values: CDR1 MNHEY, CDR2 SMNVEV (reference sequence). CDR3 loop: CASSLLAVSGTGDKLFF. For the CDR3, the DNA is TGTGCCAGCAGTTTATTGGCCGTGTCCGGGACAGGGGATAAACTGTTTTTT.

The chain employs TRBV5-6 and TRBJ2-7; D remains unclear. The CDR3 loop spans 14 amino acids. Germline values: CDR1 SGHDT, CDR2 YYEEEE. Trimming took off 0 bases at V and 2 bases at J, with 9 bases between the two ends. This chain's CDR3 is CASSLGAQAYEQYF. The CDR3 DNA sequence: TGTGCCAGCAGCTTGGGGGCTCAGGCCTACGAGCAGTACTTC.

V and J are TRBV6-5 and TRBJ2-7; 10 positions match TRBD2. The J segment lost 6 bases and the V segment lost 0 bases, leaving 8 bases of the junction unmatched. The CDR3 loop spans 16 amino acids. The V gene's germline CDR1 is MNHEY and CDR2 SVGAGI. As DNA, the CDR3 is TGTGCCAGCAGTTACTCAAGAGCGGGAGGGCCGTCCGAGCAGTACTTC. Translation: CASSYSRAGGPSEQYF.

In its sample, this clone was seen a few times. Within the sample, other DNA sequences also encode this same CDR3. The chain carries TRBV2 and TRBJ1-2; D may be TRBD1 (5 bases). The CDR3 consists of 16 residues. Trimming stripped 1 base from V and 0 bases from J, with 12 bases between. Germline V gives CDR1 SNHLY, CDR2 FYNNEI. CDR3 bases: TGTGCCAGCAGTGAAGGGGGCAGGGCGGCTAACTATGGCTACACCTTC. Protein: CASSEGGRAANYGYTF.

This chain links TRBV9 with TRBJ2-7, with TRBD2 matching 11 bases. The CDR3 spans 17 residues. The V and J ends lost 2 bases and 4 bases, in that order; junction bases with no gene match: 11. Germline CDR1 reads SGDLS; CDR2 reads YYNGEE. CDR3 protein: CASSVKPTSGKSYEQYF. The CDR3 DNA sequence: TGTGCCAGCAGCGTTAAGCCGACTAGCGGGAAAAGTTACGAGCAGTACTTC.

CDR3 residues: CASSFAQGGYVGYTF. The CDR3, as DNA: TGCGCCAGCAGCTTCGCTCAGGGTGGCTACGTTGGCTACACCTTC. This rearrangement joins TRBV5-1 to TRBJ1-2; D perhaps matches TRBD1 (5 bases). CDR1 is SGHRS and CDR2 is YFSETQ in the germline V gene. The ends were cut back, 2 bases at V and 7 bases at J, with 18 bases in the middle. The CDR3 totals 15 residues.

This clone was observed a handful of times. The CDR3, as DNA: TGCGCCAGCAGCGACACTGACGGATTAAATTCACCCCTCCACTTT. Translated: CASSDTDGLNSPLHF. The V call is TRBV4-3, the J call TRBJ1-6, with no clear D. Germline assignment: CDR1 LGHNA and CDR2 YSLEER. This CDR3 has 15 residues. V dropped 5 bases and J dropped 7 bases, with 15 bases sitting between them.

The chain couples TRBV11-2 to TRBJ2-7; possible D gene TRBD1, 6 bases. The CDR3 is 14 amino acids. The V and J ends lost 0 bases and 7 bases respectively, with 13 bases between them. Germline assignment: CDR1 SGHAT and CDR2 FQNNGV. Here the CDR3 reads CASSLDVGADEQYF. The DNA of the CDR3 is TGTGCCAGCAGCTTAGATGTGGGGGCGGATGAGCAGTACTTC.

The rearrangement joins TRBV19 to TRBJ2-7, with D perhaps TRBD1 (6 bases). With 2 bases removed from V and 3 bases from J, the gap between germline ends came to 14 bases. Germline lookup yields CDR1 LNHDA and CDR2 SQIVND (reference sequence). The CDR3 totals 15 residues. In DNA form, the CDR3 reads TGTGCCAGTAGTATACAGGGGCCAAGAGGCTACGAGCAGTACTTC. Amino acids: CASSIQGPRGYEQYF.

As for this clone: The sample has other DNA sequences that encode this CDR3 too. The chain is built from TRBV9 and TRBJ2-3; D is uncertain. V dropped 0 bases and J dropped 2 bases, with 10 bases sitting between them. CDR3 length equals 15 residues. In germline, CDR1 is SGDLS, CDR2 YYNGEE. Here the CDR3 DNA reads TGTGCCAGCAGCGTAGAGGGCGGCCTCACAGATACGCAGTATTTT. Encoded protein: CASSVEGGLTDTQYF.

The chain employs TRBV5-6 and TRBJ2-6, with D unresolved. This CDR3 region has 17 residues. V was pared by 0 bases and J by 0 bases, with 10 bases between. Germline V gene data show CDR1 as SGHDT and CDR2 as YYEEEE. CDR3 residues: CASSLAGQHSGANVLTF. The CDR3 DNA follows: TGTGCCAGCAGCTTGGCGGGTCAGCACTCTGGGGCCAACGTCCTGACTTTC.

In regard to this clone: The junction and the germline gene differ at one end; a read error may be behind it. This chain connects TRBV11-2 to TRBJ2-7; the D gene could be TRBD1 or TRBD2 (5 bases each). The CDR3 has 15 residues. CDR1 is SGHAT, CDR2 FQNNGV, per germline. This CDR3 is CASSLEAGGYYEQYF. The CDR3 DNA is TGTGCCAGCAGCCTAGAGGCTGGGGGATACTACGAGCAGTACTTC. Supplemented by reference TRBV11-2 and TRBJ2-7, the full variable domain reads EAGVAQSPRYKIIEKRQSVAFWCNPISGHATLYWYQQILGQGPKLLIQFQNNGVVDDSQLPKDRFSAERLKGVDSTLKIQPAKLEDSAVYLCASSLEAGGYYEQYFGPGTRLTVT.

This rearrangement joins TRBV6-6 to TRBJ2-7; D unresolved. This CDR3 comprises 12 residues. The germline V gene encodes CDR1 MNHNY and CDR2 SVGAGI (reference sequence). Deletions cut 0 bases from V and 2 bases from J, with 2 bases between. The CDR3 is CASSYSAYEQYF. CDR3 DNA: TGTGCCAGCAGTTACTCGGCCTACGAGCAGTACTTC.

The CDR3 coding sequence is TGTGCCAGCAGTCTCTTCGTGGGCGACGAGCAGTACTTC. Protein sequence: CASSLFVGDEQYF. The rearrangement links TRBV25-1 to TRBJ2-7; D uncertain. The CDR3 loop spans 13 amino acids. CDR1 MGHDK and CDR2 SYGVNS come from the germline V gene. Trimming removed 5 bases from V and 5 bases from J, with 13 bases in between.

The rearrangement joins TRBV5-1 to TRBJ2-3; perhaps TRBD2 as D (7 bases). CDR1 SGHRS and CDR2 YFSETQ come from the germline V gene. The length of the CDR3 is 17 residues. Trimming took 0 bases from V and 4 from J, leaving 18 bases between them. As DNA, the CDR3 is TGCGCCAGCAGCTTGGCCCCCCCGGGGGGCCTGGCAGATACGCAGTATTTT. It specifies CASSLAPPGGLADTQYF.

V gene TRBV4-3 combines with J gene TRBJ2-2, with a weak D call TRBD2 (6 bases). The V end was cut by 2 bases, the J end by 5 bases, with 15 bases between. CDR3 length equals 16 residues. Germline lookup yields CDR1 LGHNA and CDR2 YSLEER. In DNA, the CDR3 is TGCGCCAGCAGCCAATCCGGGACTGGGAGGACCGGGGAGCTGTTTTTT. Residues: CASSQSGTGRTGELFF.

The chain employs TRBV7-9 and TRBJ1-5; perhaps TRBD1 as D (5 bases). The V end lost 1 base, the J end lost 0 bases, and 16 bases lay between the germline ends. Germline V gene sequence: CDR1 SEHNR, CDR2 FQNEAQ (reference sequence). The CDR3 is 18 amino acids. The CDR3 region has the DNA TGTGCCAGCAGCTTAGTGTTAGGCGGGACGGTTAGCAATCAGCCCCAGCATTTT. This translates into CASSLVLGGTVSNQPQHF.

For this clone: The sample holds other DNA sequences that translate to the same CDR3. CDR3 protein: CASSDLNTEAFF. The CDR3 region has the DNA TGTGCCAGCAGTGATCTGAACACTGAAGCTTTCTTT. V gene TRBV2 combines with J gene TRBJ1-1; D not certain. This CDR3 comprises 12 residues. CDR1 and CDR2 (germline): SNHLY, FYNNEI. V lost 3 bases, J lost 0 bases, and 2 bases lay in between.

A remark on this clone: A far larger clone is a single base away, which makes a read error likely. The rearrangement joins TRBV27 to TRBJ2-2; D is perhaps TRBD2 (5 bases). In germline, CDR1 is MNHEY, CDR2 SMNVEV (reference sequence). The V end lost 6 bases, the J end lost 6 bases, and 14 bases lay between the germline ends. The CDR3 has 14 residues. The CDR3 sequence: CASRPELVSGELFF. Written as DNA, the CDR3 is TGTGCCAGCAGGCCGGAACTAGTCTCCGGGGAGCTGTTTTTT.